These 31 T cell receptor beta chains were sequenced from one sample in a study of shared clonotypes between healthy human individuals. The method was immunoSEQ multiplex PCR; TCRdb's version includes in-frame clones alone and lacks a portion of them. The repertoire includes approximately 2.4 million clones, almost 96% of them detected once, and approximately 0.13% sits in the top ten. The material sequenced was naive CD4+ T cells sorted from blood. Regarding subset: CD45RA+ positively selected. The receptors derive from a man between 18 and 29 years old in good health.

The rearrangement links TRBV10-2 to TRBJ2-1, with 10 bases fitting TRBD2. The CDR3 sequence is 18 residues long. Looked up from germline, CDR1 is WSHSY and CDR2 is SAAADI. Trimming took 2 bases from V and 6 from J; bases not matched to a gene: 13. The CDR3 sequence: CASSEISGRARGPNEQFF. CDR3 nucleotide sequence: TGCGCCAGCAGTGAGATCAGCGGGAGGGCCCGAGGTCCCAATGAGCAGTTCTTC.

This sequence joins TRBV28 and TRBJ2-6; 8 nucleotides align to TRBD1. The germline V gene encodes CDR1 MDHEN and CDR2 SYDVKM. Trimming took 4 bases from V and 1 from J; bases not matched to a gene: 6. The CDR3 length is 17 residues. The CDR3 loop is CASSSGTGRSGANVLTF. CDR3 nucleotides: TGTGCCAGCAGTTCGGGGACAGGCAGATCTGGGGCCAACGTCCTGACTTTC.

This clone appeared once. The chain has TRBV5-4 and TRBJ2-1; a weak D match, TRBD1 (5 bases). The CDR3 contains 17 residues. CDR1 and CDR2 (germline): SGHNT, YYREEE (reference sequence). The V and J ends lost 0 bases and 2 bases respectively, with 15 bases between them. The CDR3 sequence: CASSLGGGAQPYNEQFF. DNA of the CDR3: TGTGCCAGCAGCTTGGGAGGTGGGGCCCAGCCCTACAATGAGCAGTTCTTC.

CDR3 sequence: CASSPGQQTNQPQHF. The DNA of the CDR3 is TGTGCCAGCAGTCCAGGACAGCAGACAAATCAGCCCCAGCATTTT. V usage is TRBV6-6 and J usage is TRBJ1-5; possible D gene TRBD1, 6 bases. This CDR3 contains 15 residues. Germline values: CDR1 MNHNY, CDR2 SVGAGI (reference sequence). Trimming cost V 5 bases and J 4 bases, with 15 bases left between them.

The rearrangement uses TRBV6-1 and TRBJ2-1; no clear D. With 1 base removed from V and 15 bases from J, the gap between germline ends came to 10 bases. Germline values: CDR1 MNHNS, CDR2 SASEGT. This CDR3 region has 11 residues. For the CDR3, the DNA is TGTGCCAGCAGTGAAGACGGCAGACGGTTCTTC. As protein: CASSEDGRRFF.

As regards this clone: Other nucleotide sequences from this sample produce the same CDR3. The genes are TRBV29-1 and TRBJ1-3; D perhaps matches TRBD1 (5 bases). The CDR3 is 14 amino acids. The germline V gene encodes CDR1 SQVTM and CDR2 ANQGSEA. Trimming removed 6 bases from V and 0 bases from J, with 12 bases in between. The CDR3 nucleotides read TGCAGCGTATCGGGACGGCTCTCTGGAAACACCATATATTTT. Translating it yields CSVSGRLSGNTIYF.

CDR3 protein: CAAGTRLLNEQFF. CDR3 coding DNA: TGTGCGGCCGGGACTAGACTTTTGAATGAGCAGTTCTTC. This chain connects TRBV27 to TRBJ2-1; 8 bases agree with TRBD2. Germline values: CDR1 MNHEY, CDR2 SMNVEV (reference sequence). The CDR3 covers 13 residues.

This clone is a singleton in its sample. Different DNA sequences within this sample yield the same CDR3. V is TRBV9 and J is TRBJ2-2; weak D call: TRBD2 (6 bases). CDR1 and CDR2 from the germline V gene are SGDLS and YYNGEE. V was shortened by 0 bases and J by 6 bases, with 9 bases between the two germline ends. The CDR3 length is 14 residues. CDR3 nucleotides: TGTGCCAGCAGCGTAGCTGGGGAGGCCGGGGAGCTGTTTTTT. It encodes CASSVAGEAGELFF.

V gene TRBV9 combines with J gene TRBJ2-5; 7 bases map to TRBD2. CDR1 SGDLS and CDR2 YYNGEE come from the germline V gene. V dropped 6 bases and J dropped 3; count of bases not matched to a gene: 5. The length of the CDR3 is 13 residues. CDR3 DNA sequence: TGTGCCAGCAATCGTCTAGCGGAAGAGACCCAGTACTTC. Residues: CASNRLAEETQYF.

This clone has just one count. The gene calls are TRBV10-3 and TRBJ2-3, with 11 bases aligning to TRBD2. V lost 4 bases and J lost 5; bases outside the gene matches: 2. Germline values: CDR1 ENHRY, CDR2 SYGVKD. The CDR3 is made up of 14 amino acids. The CDR3 coding sequence is TGTGCCATCAGTGGGGGACTAGCGGTAGATACGCAGTATTTT. Its protein is CAISGGLAVDTQYF.

The V call is TRBV7-2, the J call TRBJ2-1; 7 bases are a match to TRBD2. Trimming removed 6 bases from V and 3 bases from J; junction bases left unmatched: 11. CDR3 length: 16 residues. Looked up from germline, CDR1 is SGHTA and CDR2 is FQGNSA. The CDR3 DNA follows: TGTGCCAGCAGGCCTATGAGCGGGGCAAGCTACAATGAGCAGTTCTTC. Its protein is CASRPMSGASYNEQFF.

DNA for the CDR3: TGCAGCGTTGGGCGACAGGCCTCTCTCATGAACACTGAAGCTTTCTTT. Translated: CSVGRQASLMNTEAFF. V and J are TRBV29-1 and TRBJ1-1; maybe TRBD1 (6 bases). In germline, CDR1 is SQVTM, CDR2 ANQGSEA. This CDR3 contains 16 residues. Trimming removed 4 bases at V and 0 bases at J, with 18 bases between.

The chain recombines TRBV7-9 with TRBJ2-3; no clear D gene. Trimming removed 2 bases at V and 5 bases at J, with 14 bases between. The CDR3 length is 15 residues. CDR1 and CDR2 (germline): SEHNR, FQNEAQ (reference sequence). The CDR3, as DNA: TGTGCCAGCAGCTTATCCGATTGGGTCGGAGATACGCAGTATTTT. It is translated as CASSLSDWVGDTQYF. Looking up the rest from reference TRBV7-9 and TRBJ2-3 gives the full variable domain: DTGVSQNPRHKITKRGQNVTFRCDPISEHNRLYWYRQTLGQGPEFLTYFQNEAQLEKSRLLSDRFSAERPKGSFSTLEIQRTEQGDSAMYLCASSLSDWVGDTQYFGPGTRLTVL.

Of note for this clone: Other DNA sequences in this sample translate to the same CDR3. The chain carries TRBV20-1 and TRBJ2-1; D not resolved. Germline V gene data show CDR1 as DFQATT and CDR2 as SNEGSKA (reference sequence). The V end was cut by 5 bases, the J end by 4 bases, with 3 bases between. This CDR3 is built from 10 residues. Here the CDR3 DNA reads TGCAGTGCTGATTACAATGAGCAGTTCTTC. Translated, it gives CSADYNEQFF.

V and J are TRBV10-3 and TRBJ1-1, with TRBD1 as a possible D gene (5 bases). The V end lost 3 bases, the J end lost 0 bases, and 8 bases lay between the germline ends. Germline CDR1 and CDR2: ENHRY and SYGVKD. CDR3 length: 14 amino acids. CDR3 sequence reads: CAISDGGMNTEAFF. The CDR3 DNA reads as TGTGCCATCAGTGATGGGGGGATGAACACTGAAGCTTTCTTT.

The chain recombines TRBV5-1 with TRBJ2-7, with D perhaps being TRBD1 or TRBD2 (6 bases each). CDR1 is SGHRS and CDR2 is YFSETQ in the germline V gene. This CDR3 has 14 residues. Trimming shortened V by 4 bases and J by 3 bases, and 14 bases separated the two germline ends. For the CDR3, the DNA is TGCGCCAGCAGCGAGGGGGGTACCGGCTACGAGCAGTACTTC. Translated, it gives CASSEGGTGYEQYF.

The chain has TRBV5-1 and TRBJ2-6; 10 nucleotides agree with TRBD1. V was pared by 0 bases and J by 2 bases, with 8 bases of the junction left unmatched. Germline V gene data show CDR1 as SGHRS and CDR2 as YFSETQ. CDR3 length: 19 residues. The CDR3 DNA is TGCGCCAGCAGCTTGGATTTGGACAGGGGGAAGGCTGGGGCCAACGTCCTGACTTTC. The encoded protein is CASSLDLDRGKAGANVLTF.

This clone was seen once. V gene TRBV30 combines with J gene TRBJ1-4, with 8 bases lining up with TRBD1. The germline V gene has CDR1 GTSNPN and CDR2 SVGIG (reference sequence). V shed 3 bases, J shed 6 bases, and the junction held 6 bases outside the gene matches. This CDR3 region has 14 residues. CDR3 bases: TGTGCCTGGAGATGGACAGGGAAAGATGAAAAACTGTTTTTT. Translated: CAWRWTGKDEKLFF.

This chain links TRBV6-1 with TRBJ2-7; maybe TRBD1 (5 bases). Germline V gene sequence: CDR1 MNHNS, CDR2 SASEGT. V was pared by 6 bases and J by 0 bases, with 15 bases between. CDR3 size: 15 residues. The CDR3 coding sequence is TGTGCCAGCAGCCAGACAGCCCAGTCCTCCTACGAGCAGTACTTC. Amino acid sequence: CASSQTAQSSYEQYF.

The CDR3 is CASRPRQRGGQETQYF. The CDR3 DNA reads as TGTGCAAGTCGCCCTCGTCAGCGGGGGGGCCAAGAGACCCAGTACTTC. V is TRBV12-2 and J is TRBJ2-5; the table's D call, TRBD2, was not checked against the DNA. TRBV12-2 constitutes a pseudogene. The CDR3 is made up of 16 amino acids.

The chain is built from TRBV30 and TRBJ2-7; 7 nucleotides align to TRBD2. The V gene's germline CDR1 is GTSNPN and CDR2 SVGIG (reference sequence). Trimming took 1 base from V and 3 from J; bases not matched to a gene: 6. The CDR3 totals 14 residues. In DNA form, the CDR3 reads TGTGCCTGGAGTGAAGGGGCGGGAGTCTACGAGCAGTACTTC. Translated, it gives CAWSEGAGVYEQYF.

For this clone: The sample carries other DNA sequences with the same CDR3. The chain's CDR3 is CASSVVGGDQPQHF. CDR3 nucleotide sequence: TGTGCCAGCAGCGTAGTGGGCGGGGATCAGCCCCAGCATTTT. V usage is TRBV9 and J usage is TRBJ1-5, with D uncertain. CDR1 and CDR2 from the germline V gene are SGDLS and YYNGEE. The CDR3 contains 14 residues. Trimming removed 0 bases from V and 5 bases from J, with 9 bases in between. Using reference TRBV9 and TRBJ1-5 for the parts outside the CDR3, the full variable domain is DSGVTQTPKHLITATGQRVTLRCSPRSGDLSVYWYQQSLDQGLQFLIQYYNGEERAKGNILERFSAQQFPDLHSELNLSSLELGDSALYFCASSVVGGDQPQHFGDGTRLSIL.

As to this clone: The identical CDR3 is also encoded by other nucleotide sequences in the sample. The gene calls are TRBV11-2 and TRBJ2-1; 13 bases are a match to TRBD2. The CDR3 consists of 14 residues. Germline CDR1 and CDR2: SGHAT and FQNNGV. Trimming at V came to 5 bases and at J to 9 bases, leaving 4 bases not matched to a gene. The CDR3 sequence: CASSPGLAGSEQFF. The CDR3 nucleotides read TGTGCCAGCAGCCCGGGACTAGCGGGGAGTGAGCAGTTCTTC. The full variable domain, its missing parts supplied by reference TRBV11-2 and TRBJ2-1, is EAGVAQSPRYKIIEKRQSVAFWCNPISGHATLYWYQQILGQGPKLLIQFQNNGVVDDSQLPKDRFSAERLKGVDSTLKIQPAKLEDSAVYLCASSPGLAGSEQFFGPGTRLTVL.

The chain carries TRBV6-5 and TRBJ1-4; TRBD1 matches 9 bases. The germline V gene has CDR1 MNHEY and CDR2 SVGAGI. J was trimmed by 8 bases and V by 9 bases; bases with no gene match: 7. The CDR3 loop spans 13 amino acids. CDR3 region: CASRTGVNEKLFF. The CDR3 bases are TGTGCCAGTCGGACAGGGGTCAACGAAAAACTGTTTTTT.

A remark on this clone: This CDR3 is also generated by other DNA sequences in the sample. V is TRBV7-2 and J is TRBJ2-5, with 9 bases lining up with TRBD2. The junction had 8 bases not matched to a gene; V was cut back by 5 bases and J by 4 bases. The CDR3 loop spans 15 amino acids. CDR1 is SGHTA, CDR2 FQGNSA, per germline. CDR3 coding DNA: TGTGCCAGCAGCCCTGGGGGACTAGCTGGAGAGACCCAGTACTTC. This gives the protein CASSPGGLAGETQYF.

This chain uses TRBV10-3 with TRBJ2-3, with 8 positions matching TRBD1. Looked up from germline, CDR1 is ENHRY and CDR2 is SYGVKD. Germline trimming cut 6 bases from V and 3 bases from J; bases unmatched to any gene: 5. The CDR3 loop spans 14 amino acids. As DNA, the CDR3 is TGTGCCATCAGGGACAGGGCGTCAACAGATACGCAGTATTTT. Its translation is CAIRDRASTDTQYF.

In regard to this clone: Additional DNA sequences in this sample encode the identical CDR3. The chain is built from TRBV5-4 and TRBJ2-1, with 8 bases matching TRBD2. Losses at the gene ends were 0 bases for V and 3 bases for J; bases not matched to a gene: 2. Germline CDR1 and CDR2: SGHNT and YYREEE (reference sequence). This CDR3 spans 15 amino acids. The CDR3 region has the DNA TGTGCCAGCAGCTTGGGGACTAGCAGCTACAATGAGCAGTTCTTC. Its translation: CASSLGTSSYNEQFF.

The chain combines TRBV5-6 with TRBJ2-5; 7 bases agree with TRBD1. The germline gives CDR1 SGHDT, CDR2 YYEEEE. J was trimmed by 5 bases and V by 2 bases; bases with no gene match: 6. This CDR3 is 14 amino acids long. The CDR3 spells CASSLVDREETQYF. The CDR3 DNA reads TGTGCCAGCAGCTTAGTAGACAGGGAGGAGACCCAGTACTTC.

The chain employs TRBV5-1 and TRBJ1-1, with 7 bases that match TRBD1. Germline assignment: CDR1 SGHRS and CDR2 YFSETQ. This CDR3 spans 15 amino acids. Trimming removed 0 bases from V and 7 bases from J; junction bases left unmatched: 9. CDR3 sequence: CASSLVTGKGLEAFF. The CDR3 nucleotides are TGCGCCAGCAGCTTGGTGACAGGGAAAGGGCTTGAAGCTTTCTTT.

The chain is built from TRBV30 and TRBJ2-3, with D maybe TRBD2 (5 bases). Germline V gives CDR1 GTSNPN, CDR2 SVGIG (reference sequence). V gave up 8 bases and J gave up 2 bases, with 14 bases separating them. This CDR3 has 13 residues. The CDR3 DNA is TGTGCCGCCGGGATTTCCAACACAGATACGCAGTATTTT. Amino acids: CAAGISNTDTQYF.

The chain employs TRBV7-9 and TRBJ2-7, with 12 bases identical to TRBD2. From germline, CDR1 is SEHNR and CDR2 FQNEAQ (reference sequence). This CDR3 region has 16 residues. The V gene end was trimmed by 1 base and the J gene end by 2 bases; junction bases not matched to a gene: 3. CDR3 in amino acids: CASSLVSSGRAYEQYF. The CDR3 DNA follows: TGTGCCAGCAGCTTAGTCTCTAGCGGGAGGGCCTACGAGCAGTACTTC.